A selection of T cell receptor beta chains follows, all from one sample in a study of tumour-infiltrating T cells in Burkitt lymphoma. TCRdb keeps only in-frame clones here, not all; method: immunoSEQ multiplex PCR. The data show 1,500 to 2,000 clones, around 15% seen once. Specimen: tumor tissue. The receptors derive from a human donor with Burkitt lymphoma. Both conserved end residues are part of each CDR3. The D gene is left open where the match is weak. A row's size may be missing; if present it is once, few, many or a size class.

TRBD1,-,TRBV19,TRBJ2-7,CASSARDRDEQYF,TGTGCCAGTAGTGCCCGGGACAGGGACGAGCAGTACTTC
-,few,TRBV30,TRBJ2-7,CACLRDSAPGEYF,TGTGCCTGCCTGCGGGACTCTGCGCCCGGGGAGTACTTC
-,few,TRBV20-1,TRBJ1-2,CSARAGYGYTF,TGCAGTGCTAGAGCGGGATATGGCTACACCTTC
-,few,TRBV19,TRBJ1-1,CASSIPARGDTEAFF,TGTGCCAGTAGTATACCCGCCCGGGGGGACACTGAAGCTTTCTTT
-,-,TRBV30,TRBJ2-7,CAWRKMYEQYF,TGTGCCTGGAGGAAGATGTACGAGCAGTACTTC
-,-,TRBV5-1,TRBJ1-1,CASSLEWRNTEAFF,TGCGCCAGCAGCTTGGAATGGCGGAACACTGAAGCTTTCTTT
-,few,TRBV10-2,TRBJ2-6,CASRSTGTEAISGANVLTF,TGCGCCAGCAGAAGTACCGGAACAGAGGCAATCTCTGGGGCCAACGTCCTGACTTTC
TRBD1,-,TRBV7-9,TRBJ2-5,CASSATGVGRETQYF,TGTGCCAGCAGCGCGACAGGGGTCGGCAGAGAGACCCAGTACTTC
-,-,TRBV11-2,TRBJ2-1,CASSSDGARYNEQFF,TGTGCCAGCAGCTCAGATGGGGCGAGGTACAATGAGCAGTTCTTC
-,few,TRBV5-1,TRBJ1-2,CASSWGFSNYSYTF,TGCGCCAGCAGCTGGGGGTTCAGCAACTATAGCTACACCTTC
TRBD1,few,TRBV6-5,TRBJ1-6,CASTDDRGNSPLHF,TGTGCCAGCACTGACGACAGGGGCAATTCACCCCTCCACTTT
-,few,TRBV6-1,TRBJ2-3,CASSEVRRGDTQYF,TGTGCCAGCAGTGAAGTACGGAGAGGAGATACGCAGTATTTT
-,few,TRBV9,TRBJ2-3,CASSVDTSLDTQYF,TGTGCCAGCAGCGTAGATACTAGCTTAGATACGCAGTATTTT
-,few,TRBV7-9,TRBJ1-2,CASSENYGYTF,TGTGCCAGCAGCGAGAACTATGGCTACACCTTC
-,-,TRBV13,TRBJ1-3,CASSFFGPGNTIYF,TGTGCCAGCAGCTTCTTTGGACCTGGAAACACCATATATTTT
-,-,TRBV5-1,TRBJ1-2,CASSSEGNYGYTF,TGCGCCAGCAGCTCAGAGGGAAACTATGGCTACACCTTC
TRBD1,-,TRBV6-1,TRBJ1-1,CASSEGKKGAPRTEAFF,TGTGCCAGCAGTGAAGGGAAGAAGGGGGCCCCGAGGACTGAAGCTTTCTTT
-,-,TRBV20-1,TRBJ2-1,CKTTRGLEQFF,TGCAAGACAACTAGGGGTCTTGAGCAGTTCTTC
-,few,TRBV5-6,TRBJ1-3,CASSEGLPGANGNTIYF,TGTGCCAGCAGCGAGGGACTCCCCGGGGCCAATGGAAACACCATATATTTT
TRBD1,-,TRBV6-5,TRBJ2-3,CASRRRQGVTDTQYF,TGTGCCAGCAGGCGCAGACAGGGGGTAACAGATACGCAGTATTTT
-,few,TRBV6-5,TRBJ1-1,CASSTSGRRKERAFF,TGTGCCAGCAGTACATCGGGACGGCGGAAAGAGAGAGCTTTCTTT
-,-,TRBV5-1,TRBJ1-4,CASSPQGDREKLFF,TGCGCCAGCAGCCCACAGGGAGACCGTGAAAAACTGTTTTTT
-,few,TRBV30,TRBJ1-5,CAWSVGGSNQPQHF,TGTGCCTGGAGTGTAGGGGGAAGCAATCAGCCCCAGCATTTT
TRBD2,few,TRBV4-1,TRBJ2-1,CASSQEDGGADYNEQFF,TGCGCCAGCAGCCAAGAAGACGGGGGGGCCGACTACAATGAGCAGTTCTTC
-,-,TRBV18,TRBJ1-1,CASSPGLRGAVTEAFF,TGTGCCAGCTCACCAGGTCTGCGGGGGGCGGTCACTGAAGCTTTCTTT
-,few,TRBV29-1,TRBJ1-1,CSNQVGVEAFF,TGCAGTAATCAAGTCGGGGTTGAAGCTTTCTTT
TRBD1,-,TRBV7-9,TRBJ1-6,CASSSQDWQGARSPLHF,TGTGCCAGCAGCTCCCAAGATTGGCAGGGGGCTCGATCACCCCTCCACTTT
-,-,TRBV27,TRBJ1-6,CASSLLQGWSPLHF,TGTGCCAGCAGTTTATTACAGGGTTGGTCACCCCTCCACTTT
TRBD1,large,TRBV27,TRBJ2-1,CASSGHVTGGNEQFF,TGTGCCAGCAGTGGCCACGTGACAGGGGGCAATGAGCAGTTCTTC
-,few,TRBV4-1,TRBJ2-7,CASSQDRGRYYEQYF,TGCGCCAGCAGCCAAGATCGGGGACGGTACTACGAGCAGTACTTC
TRBD2,-,TRBV9,TRBJ2-5,CASSAWDYTVQYF,TGTGCCAGCAGCGCATGGGACTACACGGTCCAGTACTTC
-,-,TRBV7-9,TRBJ1-1,CASSLVSGYTEAFF,TGTGCCAGCAGCTTAGTGTCGGGATACACTGAAGCTTTCTTT
-,-,TRBV7-8,TRBJ1-2,CASSLGAGLLGGYTF,TGTGCCAGCAGCTTAGGCGCAGGGCTCTTAGGCGGCTACACCTTC
TRBD2,once,TRBV10-3,TRBJ2-5,CAISLGLGQETQYF,TGTGCCATCAGCCTGGGACTAGGCCAAGAGACCCAGTACTTC
-,few,TRBV18,TRBJ1-2,CASSPGLGIYGYTF,TGTGCCAGCTCCCCCGGGTTAGGAATATATGGCTACACCTTC
-,-,TRBV7-2,TRBJ1-1,CASSLGPMNTEAFF,TGTGCCAGCAGCTTAGGGCCGATGAACACTGAAGCTTTCTTT
-,-,TRBV20-1,TRBJ2-5,CSVMGGTQYF,TGCAGTGTTATGGGCGGGACCCAGTACTTC
-,-,TRBV5-1,TRBJ2-7,CASGTSGGSYEQYF,TGCGCCAGCGGAACTAGTGGGGGAAGCTACGAGCAGTACTTC
-,few,TRBV9,TRBJ1-2,CASSVGSGRLNYGYTF,TGTGCCAGCAGCGTAGGTTCGGGGCGGCTTAACTATGGCTACACCTTC
TRBD2,few,TRBV9,TRBJ2-5,CASSDGTSHHQYF,TGTGCCAGCAGCGACGGGACTAGCCATCACCAGTACTTC
-,-,TRBV7-9,TRBJ1-4,CASSPLDSATNEKLFF,TGTGCCAGCAGCCCGCTCGATAGCGCAACTAATGAAAAACTGTTTTTT
TRBD1,-,TRBV7-8,TRBJ1-2,CASSPNRGPGYTF,TGTGCCAGCAGCCCAAACAGGGGCCCTGGCTATACCTTC
-,few,TRBV7-9,TRBJ2-7,CASSARPNTAREQYF,TGTGCCAGCAGCGCACGTCCCAACACGGCACGGGAGCAGTACTTC
-,large,TRBV6-5,TRBJ1-5,CASKTGQTSNQPQHF,TGTGCCAGCAAAACCGGACAGACTAGCAATCAGCCCCAGCATTTT
TRBD1,-,TRBV14,TRBJ2-3,CASSLRSVSGGADTQYF,TGTGCCAGCAGCCTCAGAAGCGTGTCAGGGGGCGCAGATACGCAGTATTTT
-,few,TRBV19,TRBJ1-1,CASPGITEAFF,TGTGCCAGTCCAGGGATTACTGAAGCTTTCTTT
-,-,TRBV5-1,TRBJ2-1,CASIAYNEQFF,TGCGCCAGCATAGCGTACAATGAGCAGTTCTTC
TRBD1,hyperexpanded,TRBV7-9,TRBJ1-1,CASSLDRGYTEAFF,TGTGCCAGCAGCTTGGACAGGGGGTACACTGAAGCTTTCTTT